One sample yielded the 25 T cell receptor beta chains listed below, sequenced in a study of human T cells and chemical hapten exposure. TCRdb reanalysed the RACE reads using MiXCR and keeps one entry per CDR3 protein. This sample has around 130,000 distinct CDR3 sequences, with over 9.5% found just once. As for time point: patch test 2, 6 weeks after DPC sensitization. Treatment of the sample: therapeutic diphenylcyclopropenone sensitization with weekly scalp DPC. The sample consisted of whole blood, taken in connection with sensitization to the hapten diphenylcyclopropenone (DPC). The origin of the receptors is a woman in her forties or fifties with alopecia areata. Some clones in this sample may be carry-over from other donors' samples.

This clonotype was observed a handful of times. The J gene is TRBJ1-5, the V gene TRBV20-1, with D maybe TRBD1 (6 bases). Trimming pared 3 bases from V and 1 base from J, leaving 19 bases between. Germline CDR1 DFQATT, CDR2 SNEGSKA (reference sequence). This CDR3 spans 17 amino acids. CDR3 in amino acids: CSASRAGVTGSNQPQHF. In DNA form, the CDR3 reads TGCAGTGCTAGTCGGGCAGGGGTTACGGGGAGCAATCAGCCCCAGCATTTT.

In its sample, this clonotype was seen many times. The rearrangement links TRBV20-1 to TRBJ2-5; TRBD1 might be the D (5 bases). Per germline, CDR1 DFQATT and CDR2 SNEGSKA (reference sequence). This CDR3 comprises 12 residues. V lost 2 bases to trimming and J lost 1 base, with 5 bases between them. CDR3 in amino acids: CSARQGQETQYF. The CDR3 DNA follows: TGCAGTGCTAGACAGGGCCAAGAGACCCAGTACTTC.

This chain links TRBV19 with TRBJ2-7; 12 nucleotides match TRBD2. Trimming removed 5 bases from V and 3 bases from J; junction bases left unmatched: 5. The V gene's germline CDR1 is LNHDA and CDR2 SQIVND (reference sequence). The CDR3 has 15 amino acids. CDR3 sequence (DNA): TGTGCCAGTAGTCCGGGGACTAGCGGGCGCTACGAGCAGTACTTC. Translating it yields CASSPGTSGRYEQYF.

The chain combines TRBV19 with TRBJ2-1, with a tentative D call TRBD1 (6 bases). V was shortened by 5 bases and J by 0 bases, with 11 bases between the two germline ends. Per germline, CDR1 LNHDA and CDR2 SQIVND (reference sequence). The CDR3 has 15 amino acids. Here the CDR3 reads CASSEDRSSYNEQFF. The CDR3 bases are TGTGCCAGTAGTGAAGACAGGAGCTCCTACAATGAGCAGTTCTTC.

This clonotype was found many times. V and J are TRBV19 and TRBJ2-7; 7 positions agree with TRBD1. This CDR3 region has 14 residues. Per the germline V gene, CDR1 is LNHDA and CDR2 is SQIVND (reference sequence). With V trimmed by 7 bases and J by 2 bases, 8 bases remained unmatched. In DNA, the CDR3 is TGTGCCAGTAAAACGAGGACAGGAACCTACGAGCAGTACTTC. It yields the protein CASKTRTGTYEQYF.

V is TRBV7-3 and J is TRBJ2-2, with 7 positions matching TRBD2. The CDR3 loop spans 17 amino acids. The V segment lost 5 bases and the J segment 8 bases; nucleotides outside the gene matches: 17. Germline V lookup: CDR1 SGHTA, CDR2 FQGTGA. The CDR3 DNA reads as TGTGCCAGCAGCCTCCATCGGCTAGCGGAGTCCAGTGGGGAGCTGTTTTTT. Amino acids: CASSLHRLAESSGELFF.

This rearrangement joins TRBV29-1 to TRBJ2-1, with D hard to call. Germline CDR1 is SQVTM and CDR2 is ANQGSEA. This CDR3 spans 10 amino acids. The CDR3 loop is CSAHHNEQFF. The DNA for the CDR3 is TGCAGTGCCCATCACAATGAGCAGTTCTTC.

At least ten counts were recorded for this clonotype. For the CDR3, the DNA is TGTGCCAGCAGTTTGCACGGACAGGGGGCGAACACCGGGGAGCTGTTTTTT. Translating it yields CASSLHGQGANTGELFF. J is TRBJ2-2 and V is TRBV27, with 10 positions matching TRBD1. The length of the CDR3 is 17 residues. With 3 bases clipped from V and 0 bases from J, the junction kept 4 bases outside the gene matches. The germline gives CDR1 MNHEY, CDR2 SMNVEV (reference sequence).

The chain links TRBV29-1 to TRBJ2-2; D possibly matches TRBD1 or TRBD2 (5 bases each). CDR3 length: 14 amino acids. With 6 bases removed from V and 5 bases from J, the gap between germline ends came to 16 bases. The germline V gene encodes CDR1 SQVTM and CDR2 ANQGSEA. This CDR3 reads CSVYGALSTGELFF. CDR3 coding DNA: TGCAGCGTGTACGGGGCTCTTAGTACCGGGGAGCTGTTTTTT.

This clonotype was counted a few times. J is TRBJ1-4 and V is TRBV5-5; D gene unclear. The CDR3 consists of 16 residues. CDR1 and CDR2 (germline): SGHKS, YYEKEE (reference sequence). V was pared by 0 bases and J by 5 bases, with 14 bases between. The CDR3 sequence is CASSLVAQGINEKLFF. Written as DNA, the CDR3 is TGTGCCAGCAGCTTGGTGGCTCAAGGGATAAATGAAAAACTGTTTTTT.

Many counts were recorded for this clonotype. The chain couples TRBV7-9 to TRBJ1-6; a weak D match, TRBD1 (6 bases). Germline V gene sequence: CDR1 SEHNR, CDR2 FQNEAQ (reference sequence). The CDR3 covers 14 residues. Trimming pared 5 bases from V and 8 bases from J, leaving 13 bases between. The DNA of the CDR3 is TGTGCCAGCAGCGCGGACAGCCAGGATTCACCCCTCCACTTT. Amino acids: CASSADSQDSPLHF.

In nucleotides, the CDR3 is TGTGCCAGCAACAACCGGGCTAGCGGGACCCTAACTTACAATGAGCAGTTCTTC. It is translated as CASNNRASGTLTYNEQFF. The chain joins TRBV6-2 or TRBV6-3 to TRBJ2-1, with TRBD2 identical over 9 bases. The CDR3 covers 18 residues. Looked up from germline, CDR1 is MNHEY and CDR2 is SVGEGT. The V segment lost 7 bases and the J segment 4 bases; nucleotides outside the gene matches: 17.

This clonotype turned up a few times. V and J are TRBV9 and TRBJ2-3; 11 nucleotides agree with TRBD2. With 1 base clipped from V and 4 bases from J, the junction kept 5 bases outside the gene matches. The CDR3 contains 16 residues. Germline V gene sequence: CDR1 SGDLS, CDR2 YYNGEE. The CDR3 loop reads CASSVTSGSRADTQYF. The CDR3, as DNA: TGTGCCAGCAGCGTAACTAGCGGGAGTAGGGCAGATACGCAGTATTTT.

This clonotype was recorded many times. The chain uses TRBV3-1 and TRBJ2-1, with a weak D call TRBD2 (6 bases). The CDR3 runs 15 residues. CDR1 LGHDT and CDR2 YNNKEL come from the germline V gene (reference sequence). The V end lost 4 bases, the J end lost 6 bases, and 16 bases lay between the germline ends. This CDR3 reads CASSRQGTALNEQFF. The CDR3 nucleotides read TGTGCCAGCAGCCGCCAAGGGACTGCTCTCAATGAGCAGTTCTTC.

The CDR3 DNA reads as TGTGCCATCCAGGGAAGGAGCAATCAGCCCCAGCATTTT. Translating it yields CAIQGRSNQPQHF. This chain joins TRBV10-3 and TRBJ1-5; tentative D call: TRBD1 (5 bases). V lost 8 bases and J lost 1, with 9 bases in between. Germline assignment: CDR1 ENHRY and CDR2 SYGVKD. The CDR3 spans 13 residues.

The table lists this clonotype with many counts. The chain uses TRBV7-2 and TRBJ2-1, with TRBD2 matching over 14 bases. This CDR3 spans 14 amino acids. The V gene end was trimmed by 5 bases and the J gene end by 10 bases; junction bases not matched to a gene: 4. Germline V gene data show CDR1 as SGHTA and CDR2 as FQGNSA. For the CDR3, the DNA is TGTGCCAGCAGCGGGACTAGCGGGAGAAAAGAGCAGTTCTTC. This gives the protein CASSGTSGRKEQFF.

The chain joins TRBV27 to TRBJ1-1; 9 bases line up with TRBD1. The CDR3 loop spans 17 amino acids. Trimming at V came to 4 bases and at J to 0 bases, leaving 9 bases not matched to a gene. Germline V gives CDR1 MNHEY, CDR2 SMNVEV (reference sequence). CDR3 region: CASSYTGGLGLNTEAFF. The DNA of the CDR3 is TGTGCCAGCAGTTACACAGGGGGCCTCGGCTTGAACACTGAAGCTTTCTTT.

This clonotype was seen repeatedly, ten times or more. CDR3 in DNA: TGTGCCAGCAGCATCAGACAGGCAATCTACGAGCAGTACTTC. Its translation: CASSIRQAIYEQYF. The chain recombines TRBV5-5 with TRBJ2-7; possible D gene TRBD1, 6 bases. Trimming cost V 4 bases and J 3 bases, with 14 bases left between them. This CDR3 spans 14 amino acids. Looked up from germline, CDR1 is SGHKS and CDR2 is YYEKEE (reference sequence). Filled out from reference TRBV5-5 and TRBJ2-7, the complete variable domain reads DAGVTQSPTHLIKTRGQQVTLRCSPISGHKSVSWYQQVLGQGPQFIFQYYEKEERGRGNFPDRFSARQFPNYSSELNVNALLLGDSALYLCASSIRQAIYEQYFGPGTRLTVT.

This clonotype has more than one count but fewer than ten. The rearrangement links TRBV29-1 to TRBJ2-2; 8 bases map to TRBD1. Germline loops: CDR1 SQVTM, CDR2 ANQGSEA. V lost 5 bases to trimming and J lost 7 bases; unmatched junction nucleotides: 3. The length of the CDR3 is 12 residues. The CDR3 spells CSVRTGNGELFF. CDR3 DNA: TGCAGCGTTCGGACAGGGAACGGGGAGCTGTTTTTT.

The chain carries TRBV14 and TRBJ2-1; 11 positions match TRBD2. From germline, CDR1 is SGHDN and CDR2 FVKESK. V lost 5 bases, J lost 12 bases, and 6 bases stayed unmatched. The CDR3 spans 13 residues. For the CDR3, the DNA is TGTGCCAGCAGCGGGACTAGCGGCTTGGGGCAGTTCTTC. Translated, it gives CASSGTSGLGQFF.

The V call is TRBV7-2, the J call TRBJ2-1; TRBD2 matches 8 bases. This CDR3 comprises 15 residues. J was trimmed by 9 bases and V by 5 bases; bases with no gene match: 12. Germline V gene data show CDR1 as SGHTA and CDR2 as FQGNSA. The CDR3 coding sequence is TGTGCCAGCAGCCCGTTGACAGCGGGAGTTGGTGAGCAGTTCTTC. This translates into CASSPLTAGVGEQFF.

The sample holds many counts of this clonotype. The V and J genes are TRBV5-4 and TRBJ2-3, with D possibly being TRBD2 (5 bases). The length of the CDR3 is 16 residues. Germline V gives CDR1 SGHNT, CDR2 YYREEE (reference sequence). V was shortened by 4 bases and J by 2 bases, with 17 bases between the two germline ends. The CDR3, as DNA: TGTGCCAGCAGCCAGTTTTCACTAGGGCCCACAGATACGCAGTATTTT. As protein: CASSQFSLGPTDTQYF.

The V call is TRBV11-2, the J call TRBJ1-2; D gene uncertain. V was cut by 0 bases and J by 5 bases, with 16 bases left in between. This CDR3 spans 16 amino acids. Germline CDR1 reads SGHAT; CDR2 reads FQNNGV. CDR3 in amino acids: CASSLDRAANLYGYTF. CDR3 DNA sequence: TGTGCCAGCAGCTTAGATCGGGCCGCCAATTTATATGGCTACACCTTC.

The chain recombines TRBV5-1 with TRBJ2-7; D is unclear. Trimming left V 4 bases short and J 7 bases short, with 9 bases between. The germline V gene has CDR1 SGHRS and CDR2 YFSETQ. This CDR3 spans 11 amino acids. Here the CDR3 reads CASSPLGEQYF. CDR3 nucleotides: TGCGCCAGCAGCCCCCTCGGGGAGCAGTACTTC.

This clonotype has at least ten counts. This chain connects TRBV18 to TRBJ2-7, with D hard to call. Between the trimmed V and J ends, which lost 3 bases and 6 bases, there was a span of 12 bases. Germline lookup yields CDR1 KGHSH and CDR2 LQKENI. CDR3 length: 13 residues. CDR3: CASSPPRPSEQYF. CDR3 nucleotide sequence: TGTGCCAGCTCACCCCCCAGACCCTCCGAGCAGTACTTC.